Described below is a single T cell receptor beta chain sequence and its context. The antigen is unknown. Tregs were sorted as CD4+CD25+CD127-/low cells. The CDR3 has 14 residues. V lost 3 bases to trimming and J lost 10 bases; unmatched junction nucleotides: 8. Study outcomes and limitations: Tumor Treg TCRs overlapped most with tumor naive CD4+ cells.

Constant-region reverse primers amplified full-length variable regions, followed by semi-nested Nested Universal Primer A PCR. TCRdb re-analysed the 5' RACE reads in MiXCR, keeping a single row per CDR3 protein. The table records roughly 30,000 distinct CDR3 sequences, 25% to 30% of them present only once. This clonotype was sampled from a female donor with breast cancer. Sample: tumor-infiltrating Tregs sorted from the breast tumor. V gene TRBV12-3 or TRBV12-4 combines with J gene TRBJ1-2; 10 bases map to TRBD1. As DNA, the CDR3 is TGTGCCAGCAGTTTCGGGACAGGGGTCTATAACTACACCTTC. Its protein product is CASSFGTGVYNYTF.